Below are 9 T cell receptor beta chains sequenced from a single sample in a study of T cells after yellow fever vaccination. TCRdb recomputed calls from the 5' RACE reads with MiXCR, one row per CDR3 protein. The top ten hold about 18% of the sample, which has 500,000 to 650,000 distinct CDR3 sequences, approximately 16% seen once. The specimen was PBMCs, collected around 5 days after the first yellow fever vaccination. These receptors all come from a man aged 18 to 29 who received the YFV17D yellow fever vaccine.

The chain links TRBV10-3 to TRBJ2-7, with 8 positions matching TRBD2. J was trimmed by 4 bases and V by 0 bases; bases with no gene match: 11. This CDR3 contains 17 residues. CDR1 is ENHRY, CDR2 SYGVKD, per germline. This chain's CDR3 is CAISESPRTGTRYEQYF. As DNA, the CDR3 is TGTGCCATCAGTGAGTCTCCACGTACCGGGACTAGATACGAGCAGTACTTC.

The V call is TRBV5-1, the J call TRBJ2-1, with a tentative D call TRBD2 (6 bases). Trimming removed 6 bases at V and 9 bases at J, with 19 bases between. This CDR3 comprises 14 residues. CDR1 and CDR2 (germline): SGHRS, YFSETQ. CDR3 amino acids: CASTDGATGSEQFF. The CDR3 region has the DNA TGCGCCAGCACCGACGGGGCCACCGGGAGTGAGCAGTTCTTC.

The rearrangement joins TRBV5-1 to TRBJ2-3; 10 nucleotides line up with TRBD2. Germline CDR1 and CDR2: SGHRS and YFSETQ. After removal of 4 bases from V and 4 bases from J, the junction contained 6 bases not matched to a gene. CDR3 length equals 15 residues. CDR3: CASSEGTSVADTQYF. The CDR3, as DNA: TGCGCCAGCAGCGAAGGGACTAGCGTCGCAGATACGCAGTATTTT.

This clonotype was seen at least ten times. The DNA of the CDR3 is TGTGCCAGCAGTTTAGCAGGTCCAAATGAGCAGTTCTTC. Residues: CASSLAGPNEQFF. The rearrangement uses TRBV28 and TRBJ2-1; D remains unclear. Germline assignment: CDR1 MDHEN and CDR2 SYDVKM. The CDR3 contains 13 residues. V lost 2 bases and J lost 7, with 9 bases in between.

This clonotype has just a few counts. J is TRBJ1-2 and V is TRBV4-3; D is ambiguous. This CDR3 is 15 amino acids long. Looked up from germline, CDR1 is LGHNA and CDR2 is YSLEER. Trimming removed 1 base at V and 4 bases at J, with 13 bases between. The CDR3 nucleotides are TGCGCCAGCAGCCAAGGGGGAGGTGACCGCTATGGCTACACCTTC. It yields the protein CASSQGGGDRYGYTF.

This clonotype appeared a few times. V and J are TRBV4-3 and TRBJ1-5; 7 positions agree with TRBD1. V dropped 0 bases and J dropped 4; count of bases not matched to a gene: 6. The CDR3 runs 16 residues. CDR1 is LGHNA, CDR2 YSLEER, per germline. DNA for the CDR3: TGCGCCAGCAGCCAAGATCATAGGGGGCAAAATCAGCCCCAGCATTTT. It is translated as CASSQDHRGQNQPQHF.

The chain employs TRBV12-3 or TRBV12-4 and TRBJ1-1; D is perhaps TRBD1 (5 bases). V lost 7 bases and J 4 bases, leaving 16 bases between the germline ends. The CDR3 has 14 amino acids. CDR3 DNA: TGTGCCAGCAACATCGGGACTTTGGGCACTGAAGCTTTCTTT. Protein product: CASNIGTLGTEAFF.

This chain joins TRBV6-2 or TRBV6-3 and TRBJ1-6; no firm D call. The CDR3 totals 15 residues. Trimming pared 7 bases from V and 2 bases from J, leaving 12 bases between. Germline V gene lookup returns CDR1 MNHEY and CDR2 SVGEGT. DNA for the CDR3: TGTGCCAGCATCGATCGGGAAACCTATAATTCACCCCTCCACTTT. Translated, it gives CASIDRETYNSPLHF.

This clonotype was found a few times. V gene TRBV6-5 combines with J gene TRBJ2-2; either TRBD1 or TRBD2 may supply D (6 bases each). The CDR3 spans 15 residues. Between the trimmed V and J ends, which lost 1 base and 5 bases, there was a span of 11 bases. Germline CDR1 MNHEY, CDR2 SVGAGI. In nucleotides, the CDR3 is TGTGCCAGCAGTTACTGGGGGGCGAGTACCGGGGAGCTGTTTTTT. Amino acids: CASSYWGASTGELFF.